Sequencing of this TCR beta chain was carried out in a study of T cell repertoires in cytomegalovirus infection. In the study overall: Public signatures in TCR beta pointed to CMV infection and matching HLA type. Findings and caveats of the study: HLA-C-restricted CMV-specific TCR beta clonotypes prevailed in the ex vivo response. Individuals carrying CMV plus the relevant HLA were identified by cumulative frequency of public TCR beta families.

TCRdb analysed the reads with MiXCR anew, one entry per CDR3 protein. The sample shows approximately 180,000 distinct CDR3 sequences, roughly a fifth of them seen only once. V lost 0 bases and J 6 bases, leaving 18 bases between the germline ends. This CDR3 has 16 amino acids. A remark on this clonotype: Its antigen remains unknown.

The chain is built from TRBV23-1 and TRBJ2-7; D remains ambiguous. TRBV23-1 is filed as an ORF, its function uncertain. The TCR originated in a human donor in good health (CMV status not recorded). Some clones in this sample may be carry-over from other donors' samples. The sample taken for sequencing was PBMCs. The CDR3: CASSQSFSRPLVEQYF. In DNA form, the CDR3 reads TGCGCCAGCAGTCAATCGTTCAGCAGACCTCTCGTCGAGCAGTACTTC.